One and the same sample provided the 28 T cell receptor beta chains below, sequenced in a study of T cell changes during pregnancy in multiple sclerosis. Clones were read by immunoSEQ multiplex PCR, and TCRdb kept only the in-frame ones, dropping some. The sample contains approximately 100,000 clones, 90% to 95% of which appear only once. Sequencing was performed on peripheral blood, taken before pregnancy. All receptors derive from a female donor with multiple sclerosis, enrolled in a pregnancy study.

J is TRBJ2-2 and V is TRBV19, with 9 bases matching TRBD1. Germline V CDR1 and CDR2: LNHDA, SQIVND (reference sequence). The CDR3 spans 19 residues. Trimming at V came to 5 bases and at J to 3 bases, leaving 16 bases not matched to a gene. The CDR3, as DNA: TGTGCCAGTAGTTGCCGGGACAGGGTTTTTAACCGAGACACCGGGGAGCTGTTTTTT. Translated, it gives CASSCRDRVFNRDTGELFF.

CDR3 sequence reads: CASRKQGLQRTEAFF. CDR3 in DNA: TGTGCCAGCAGGAAACAGGGGCTCCAAAGGACTGAAGCTTTCTTT. The rearrangement uses TRBV28 and TRBJ1-1; 7 bases align to TRBD1. Germline V lookup: CDR1 MDHEN, CDR2 SYDVKM. Germline trimming cut 6 bases from V and 5 bases from J; bases unmatched to any gene: 12. There are 15 residues in the CDR3.

The CDR3 spells CASSLDRSYGYTF. Here the CDR3 DNA reads TGTGCCAGCAGCTTGGACAGGTCCTATGGCTACACCTTC. This sequence joins TRBV28 and TRBJ1-2; 7 bases are a match to TRBD1. Trimming cost V 6 bases and J 4 bases; bases outside gene matches: 5. The germline V gene has CDR1 MDHEN and CDR2 SYDVKM. This CDR3 region has 13 residues.

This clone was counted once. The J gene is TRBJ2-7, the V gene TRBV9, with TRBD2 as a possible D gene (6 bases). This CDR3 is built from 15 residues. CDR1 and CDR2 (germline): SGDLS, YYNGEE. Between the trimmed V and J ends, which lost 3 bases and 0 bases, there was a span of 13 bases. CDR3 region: CASSAGTFYSYEQYF. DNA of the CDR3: TGTGCCAGCAGCGCCGGGACTTTCTACTCCTACGAGCAGTACTTC.

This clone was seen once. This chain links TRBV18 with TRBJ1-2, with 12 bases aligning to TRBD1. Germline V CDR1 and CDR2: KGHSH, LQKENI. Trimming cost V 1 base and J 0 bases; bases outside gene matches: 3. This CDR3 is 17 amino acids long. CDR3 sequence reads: CASSPRDRGLSNYGYTF. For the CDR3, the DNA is TGTGCCAGCTCACCACGGGACAGGGGGCTCTCTAACTATGGCTACACCTTC.

In DNA form, the CDR3 reads TGTGCCAGCAGCCAAGGTAGCGGGAGGGCCCCATTCGAGCAGTACTTC. This translates into CASSQGSGRAPFEQYF. The chain is built from TRBV14 and TRBJ2-7, with 11 nucleotides matching TRBD2. CDR3 length equals 16 residues. Germline CDR1 SGHDN, CDR2 FVKESK. V lost 1 base, J lost 6 bases, and 8 bases stayed unmatched.

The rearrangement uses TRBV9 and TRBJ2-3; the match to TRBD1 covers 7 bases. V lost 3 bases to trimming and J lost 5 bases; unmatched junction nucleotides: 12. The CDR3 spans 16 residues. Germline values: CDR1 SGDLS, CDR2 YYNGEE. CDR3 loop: CASSACKRQGGDTQYF. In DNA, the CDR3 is TGTGCCAGCAGCGCCTGCAAGAGACAGGGCGGAGATACGCAGTATTTT.

CDR3 in DNA: TGTGCCAGTCAGGGCAGGGTGGGCGAGCAGTACTTC. This encodes CASQGRVGEQYF. The V call is TRBV19, the J call TRBJ2-7; TRBD1 might be the D (5 bases). The V gene's germline CDR1 is LNHDA and CDR2 SQIVND (reference sequence). The CDR3 length is 12 residues. Between the trimmed V and J ends, which lost 8 bases and 6 bases, there was a span of 14 bases.

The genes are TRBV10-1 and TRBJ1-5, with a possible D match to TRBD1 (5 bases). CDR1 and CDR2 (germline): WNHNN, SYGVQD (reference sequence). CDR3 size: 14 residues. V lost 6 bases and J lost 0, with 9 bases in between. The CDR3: CASSRQFSNQPQHF. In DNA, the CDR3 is TGCGCCAGCAGCCGACAGTTTAGCAATCAGCCCCAGCATTTT.

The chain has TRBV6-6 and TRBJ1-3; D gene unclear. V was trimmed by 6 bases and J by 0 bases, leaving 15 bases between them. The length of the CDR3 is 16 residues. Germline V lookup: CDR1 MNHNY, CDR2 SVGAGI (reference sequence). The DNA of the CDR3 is TGTGCCAGCAGCTCCGGGTCCTCGTCCTCTGGAAACACCATATATTTT. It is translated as CASSSGSSSSGNTIYF.

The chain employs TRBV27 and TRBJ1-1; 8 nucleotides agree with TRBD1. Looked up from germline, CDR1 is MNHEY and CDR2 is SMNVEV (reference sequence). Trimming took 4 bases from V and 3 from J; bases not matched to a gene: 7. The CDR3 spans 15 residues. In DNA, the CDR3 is TGTGCCAGCAGTTCTGACAGGGGTGGGGACACTGAAGCTTTCTTT. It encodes CASSSDRGGDTEAFF.

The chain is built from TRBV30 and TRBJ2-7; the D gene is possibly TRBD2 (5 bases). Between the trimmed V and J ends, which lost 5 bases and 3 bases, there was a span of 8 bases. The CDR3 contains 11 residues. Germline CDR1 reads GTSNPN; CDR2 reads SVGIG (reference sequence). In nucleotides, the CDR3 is TGTGCCTGGGGCCGGGGCTACGAGCAGTACTTC. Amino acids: CAWGRGYEQYF.

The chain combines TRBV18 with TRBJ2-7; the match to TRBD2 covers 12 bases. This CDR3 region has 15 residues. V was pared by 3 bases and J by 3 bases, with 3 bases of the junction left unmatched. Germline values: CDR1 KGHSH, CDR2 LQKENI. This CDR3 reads CASSPPGLAGYEQYF. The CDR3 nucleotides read TGTGCCAGCTCACCCCCGGGACTAGCGGGCTACGAGCAGTACTTC.

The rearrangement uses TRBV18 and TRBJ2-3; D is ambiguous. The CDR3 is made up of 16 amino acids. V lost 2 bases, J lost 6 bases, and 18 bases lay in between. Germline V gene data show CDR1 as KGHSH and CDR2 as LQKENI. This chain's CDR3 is CASSPLASRPPDTQYF. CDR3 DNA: TGTGCCAGCTCACCATTGGCTAGTAGGCCCCCGGATACGCAGTATTTT.

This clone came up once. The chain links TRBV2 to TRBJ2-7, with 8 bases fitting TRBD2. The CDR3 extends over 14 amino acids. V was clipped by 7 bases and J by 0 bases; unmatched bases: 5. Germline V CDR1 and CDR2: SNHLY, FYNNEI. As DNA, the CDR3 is TGTGCCAGCAAATCCGGGACTAGCTCCTACGAGCAGTACTTC. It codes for CASKSGTSSYEQYF.

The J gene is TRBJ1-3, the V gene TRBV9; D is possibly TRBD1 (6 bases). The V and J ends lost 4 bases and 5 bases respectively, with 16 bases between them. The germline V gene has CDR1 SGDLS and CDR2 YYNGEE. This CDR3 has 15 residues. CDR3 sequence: CASSREGQERNTIYF. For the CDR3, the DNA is TGTGCCAGCAGCCGAGAGGGACAAGAAAGAAACACCATATATTTT.

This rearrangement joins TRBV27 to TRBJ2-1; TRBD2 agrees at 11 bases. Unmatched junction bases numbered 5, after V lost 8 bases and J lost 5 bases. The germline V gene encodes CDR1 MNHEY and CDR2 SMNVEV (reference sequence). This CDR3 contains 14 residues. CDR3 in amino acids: CASRTSGSHNEQFF. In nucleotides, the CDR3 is TGTGCCAGCCGGACTAGCGGGTCCCACAATGAGCAGTTCTTC.

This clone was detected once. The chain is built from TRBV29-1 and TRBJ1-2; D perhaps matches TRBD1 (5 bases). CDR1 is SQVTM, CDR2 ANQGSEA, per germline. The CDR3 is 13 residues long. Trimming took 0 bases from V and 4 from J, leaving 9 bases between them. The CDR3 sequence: CSVEDRGTYGYTF. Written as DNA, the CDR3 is TGCAGCGTTGAAGATCGGGGGACCTATGGCTACACCTTC.

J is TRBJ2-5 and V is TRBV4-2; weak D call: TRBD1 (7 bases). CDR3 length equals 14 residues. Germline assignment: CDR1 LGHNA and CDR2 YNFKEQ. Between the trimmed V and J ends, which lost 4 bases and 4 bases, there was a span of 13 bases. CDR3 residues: CASSPAGGGETQYF. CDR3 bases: TGTGCCAGCAGCCCGGCAGGGGGAGGAGAGACCCAGTACTTC.

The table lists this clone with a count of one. The CDR3 DNA reads as TGTGCCAGCAGCGTAGGACTAGCGGGACCCACAGATACGCAGTATTTT. It is translated as CASSVGLAGPTDTQYF. The rearrangement uses TRBV9 and TRBJ2-3; 11 nucleotides match TRBD2. V shed 0 bases and J 2 bases; nucleotides not matched to a gene: 2. The CDR3 is 16 residues long. In germline, CDR1 is SGDLS, CDR2 YYNGEE.

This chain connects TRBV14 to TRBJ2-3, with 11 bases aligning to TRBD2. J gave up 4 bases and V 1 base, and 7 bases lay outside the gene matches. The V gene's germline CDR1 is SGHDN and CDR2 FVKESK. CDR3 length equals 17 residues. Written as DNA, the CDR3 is TGTGCCAGCAGCCAAGTCTTAGCGGGAGGGCCGCCAGATACGCAGTATTTT. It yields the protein CASSQVLAGGPPDTQYF.

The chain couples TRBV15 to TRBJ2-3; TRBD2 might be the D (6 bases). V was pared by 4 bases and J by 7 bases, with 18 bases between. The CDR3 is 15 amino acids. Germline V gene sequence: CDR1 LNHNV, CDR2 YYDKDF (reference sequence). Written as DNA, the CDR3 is TGTGCCACCAGCATAGGACCCGGGACTTCAAATACGCAGTATTTT. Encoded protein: CATSIGPGTSNTQYF.

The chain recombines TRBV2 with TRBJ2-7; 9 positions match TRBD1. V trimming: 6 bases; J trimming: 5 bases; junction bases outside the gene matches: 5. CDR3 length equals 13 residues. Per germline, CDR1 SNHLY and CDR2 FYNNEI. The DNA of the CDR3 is TGTGCCAGCAGCCGGGACAGGGTTCACGAGCAGTACTTC. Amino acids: CASSRDRVHEQYF.

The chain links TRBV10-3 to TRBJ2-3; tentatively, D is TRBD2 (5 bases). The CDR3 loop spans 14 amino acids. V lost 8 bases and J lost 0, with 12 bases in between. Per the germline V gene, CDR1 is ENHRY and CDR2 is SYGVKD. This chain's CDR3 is CAIAGGGSTDTQYF. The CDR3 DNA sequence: TGTGCCATCGCCGGTGGCGGGAGCACAGATACGCAGTATTTT.

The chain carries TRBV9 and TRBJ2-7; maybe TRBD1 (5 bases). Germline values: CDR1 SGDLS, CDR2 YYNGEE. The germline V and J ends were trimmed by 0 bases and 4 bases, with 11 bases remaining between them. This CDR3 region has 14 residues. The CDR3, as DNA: TGTGCCAGCAGCGTAGCCCCAGGGCGATACGAGCAGTACTTC. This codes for CASSVAPGRYEQYF.

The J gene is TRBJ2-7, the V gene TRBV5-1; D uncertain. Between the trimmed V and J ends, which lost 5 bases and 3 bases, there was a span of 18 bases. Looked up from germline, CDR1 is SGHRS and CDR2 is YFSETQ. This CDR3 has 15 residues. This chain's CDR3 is CASREEFRPNYEQYF. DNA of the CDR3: TGCGCCAGCAGAGAAGAATTCAGGCCCAACTACGAGCAGTACTTC.

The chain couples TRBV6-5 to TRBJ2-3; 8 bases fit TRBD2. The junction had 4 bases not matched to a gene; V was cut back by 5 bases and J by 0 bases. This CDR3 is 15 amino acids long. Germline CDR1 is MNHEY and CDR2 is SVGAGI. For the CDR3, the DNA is TGTGCCAGCAGTCAGAGCGGGGGTAGCACAGATACGCAGTATTTT. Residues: CASSQSGGSTDTQYF.

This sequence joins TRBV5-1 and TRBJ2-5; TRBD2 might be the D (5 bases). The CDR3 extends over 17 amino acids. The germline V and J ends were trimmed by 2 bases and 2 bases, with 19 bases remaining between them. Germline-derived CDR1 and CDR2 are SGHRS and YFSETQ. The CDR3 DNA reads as TGCGCCAGCAGCTTCAGCCCCCTAGGGAGCGGACAAGAGACCCAGTACTTC. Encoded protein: CASSFSPLGSGQETQYF.